Each of the 13 T cell receptor beta chains below was sequenced from the same sample in a study of blood T cell repertoires in COVID-19. Profiling relied on immunoSEQ multiplex PCR, and the TCRdb table lists in-frame clones only, not all of them. The repertoire consists of 300,000 to 400,000 clones, with around 89% occurring once and the leading ten covering about 1.1%. Sample: PBMCs or T cells enriched from blood (not recorded which). The receptors here all came from a woman aged 18-29 years who had recovered from COVID-19.

This clone has just a few counts. This sequence joins TRBV18 and TRBJ1-2; 7 bases align to TRBD1. This CDR3 is 16 amino acids long. J was trimmed by 6 bases and V by 2 bases; bases with no gene match: 12. CDR1 and CDR2 from the germline V gene are KGHSH and LQKENI. The CDR3 coding sequence is TGTGCCAGCTCACCAATTAAAAGACAGGGTGAAAATGGCTACACCTTC. This translates into CASSPIKRQGENGYTF.

V and J are TRBV30 and TRBJ1-6; D unclear. Germline V CDR1 and CDR2: GTSNPN, SVGIG (reference sequence). V was clipped by 8 bases and J by 10 bases, with 18 bases between them. This CDR3 region has 13 residues. The CDR3 protein is CAVGFRGESPLHF. CDR3 nucleotides: TGTGCCGTGGGGTTCCGCGGGGAGTCACCCCTCCACTTT.

This clone appeared a single time. The chain carries TRBV7-8 and TRBJ1-4; 8 bases are a match to TRBD1. The CDR3 consists of 17 residues. Germline V gene data show CDR1 as SGHVS and CDR2 as FQNEAQ. Trimming cost V 3 bases and J 3 bases; bases outside gene matches: 9. CDR3 nucleotide sequence: TGTGCCAGCAGCTTTCAACAGGGGGGGGACGCTAATGAAAAACTGTTTTTT. It is translated as CASSFQQGGDANEKLFF.

J is TRBJ1-2 and V is TRBV15; perhaps TRBD1 as D (5 bases). The CDR3 runs to 15 residues. Germline CDR1 reads LNHNV; CDR2 reads YYDKDF (reference sequence). V shed 4 bases and J shed 3 bases, with 15 bases lying between them. As DNA, the CDR3 is TGTGCCACCAGCAAGGGAGGCCGGGGGGACTATGGCTACACCTTC. It is translated as CATSKGGRGDYGYTF. Full variable domain (missing parts from reference TRBV15 and TRBJ1-2): DAMVIQNPRYQVTQFGKPVTLSCSQTLNHNVMYWYQQKSSQAPKLLFHYYDKDFNNEADTPDNFQSRRPNTSFCFLDIRSPGLGDTAMYLCATSKGGRGDYGYTFGSGTRLTVV.

The gene calls are TRBV11-2 and TRBJ2-7, with a weak D call TRBD1 (5 bases). The CDR3 totals 12 residues. Germline V gives CDR1 SGHAT, CDR2 FQNNGV. The V end lost 5 bases, the J end lost 3 bases, and 8 bases lay between the germline ends. CDR3 loop: CASSQGGYEQYF. In nucleotides, the CDR3 is TGTGCCAGCAGCCAGGGTGGCTACGAGCAGTACTTC.

This rearrangement joins TRBV15 to TRBJ1-5; tentative D call: TRBD1 (5 bases). Germline CDR1 and CDR2: LNHNV and YYDKDF (reference sequence). V shed 0 bases and J shed 8 bases, with 14 bases lying between them. The CDR3 has 15 amino acids. This CDR3 reads CATSRDKGYIEPQHF. For the CDR3, the DNA is TGTGCCACCAGCAGAGATAAGGGGTATATTGAGCCCCAGCATTTT.

The gene calls are TRBV3-1 (or the pseudogene TRBV3-2) and TRBJ2-7; D not certain. Germline CDR1 LGHDT, CDR2 YNNKEL (reference sequence). CDR3 size: 13 residues. Trimming stripped 2 bases from V and 12 bases from J, with 17 bases between. The CDR3, as DNA: TGTGCCAGCAGCCAATCCCCGGAGCGAGGTCCGTACTTC. Amino acids: CASSQSPERGPYF.

The rearrangement links TRBV29-1 to TRBJ1-1, with 11 bases that match TRBD1. The CDR3 is 14 amino acids. Looked up from germline, CDR1 is SQVTM and CDR2 is ANQGSEA. V was pared by 3 bases and J by 6 bases, with 6 bases of the junction left unmatched. The CDR3 spells CSVDQPGQGAEAFF. The CDR3 bases are TGCAGCGTTGACCAACCGGGACAGGGGGCTGAAGCTTTCTTT. The variable domain in full, with the rest retrieved from reference TRBV29-1 and TRBJ1-1, is SAVISQKPSRDICQRGTSLTIQCQVDSQVTMMFWYRQQPGQSLTLIATANQGSEATYESGFVIDKFPISRPNLTFSTLTVSNMSPEDSSIYLCSVDQPGQGAEAFFGQGTRLTVV.

J is TRBJ2-3 and V is TRBV5-4; D not resolved. V was pared by 0 bases and J by 0 bases, with 5 bases between. The CDR3 consists of 14 residues. Per germline, CDR1 SGHNT and CDR2 YYREEE (reference sequence). CDR3: CASSLASSTDTQYF. The CDR3 nucleotides read TGTGCCAGCAGCTTGGCCTCTAGCACAGATACGCAGTATTTT.

This chain connects TRBV5-1 to TRBJ2-2; 8 bases match TRBD1. Looked up from germline, CDR1 is SGHRS and CDR2 is YFSETQ. The length of the CDR3 is 17 residues. Trimming took 1 base from V and 6 from J; bases not matched to a gene: 11. This chain's CDR3 is CASSLTGQGARAGELFF. The CDR3 DNA is TGCGCCAGCAGCTTGACAGGGCAGGGGGCGAGGGCCGGGGAGCTGTTTTTT. The full variable domain, rest sourced from reference TRBV5-1 and TRBJ2-2, is KAGVTQTPRYLIKTRGQQVTLSCSPISGHRSVSWYQQTPGQGLQFLFEYFSETQRNKGNFPGRFSGRQFSNSRSEMNVSTLELGDSALYLCASSLTGQGARAGELFFGEGSRLTVL.

The chain recombines TRBV6-2 or TRBV6-3 with TRBJ2-7; D ambiguous. The germline gives CDR1 MNHEY, CDR2 SVGEGT. This CDR3 comprises 14 residues. V lost 0 bases, J lost 5 bases, and 11 bases lay in between. The CDR3 DNA sequence: TGTGCCAGCAGTTACTCTTCCGGGTCCCACGAGCAGTACTTC. It specifies CASSYSSGSHEQYF.

V is TRBV3-1 (or the pseudogene TRBV3-2) and J is TRBJ2-3, with TRBD2 as a possible D gene (7 bases). This CDR3 contains 15 residues. The V gene's germline CDR1 is LGHDT and CDR2 YNNKEL (reference sequence). Trimming cost V 4 bases and J 2 bases, with 13 bases left between them. The DNA of the CDR3 is TGTGCCAGCAGCCTACGAGGGGGGGCCACAGATACGCAGTATTTT. Translation gives CASSLRGGATDTQYF.

The chain uses TRBV7-9 and TRBJ1-1, with unresolved D. Between the trimmed V and J ends, which lost 4 bases and 6 bases, there was a span of 15 bases. The CDR3 loop spans 14 amino acids. From germline, CDR1 is SEHNR and CDR2 FQNEAQ (reference sequence). CDR3 amino acids: CASSSTIKEAEAFF. The CDR3 nucleotides are TGTGCCAGCAGCTCCACAATCAAAGAAGCTGAAGCTTTCTTT.